Sequencing of this TCR beta chain was carried out in a study of PD-L1 blockade in urothelial cancer. Whole-study context: Bladder-origin urothelial cancer in males covered most of the roughly 29 patients.

Study-wide findings and caveats: Below-median TCR clonality that was measured in pretreatment blood predicted better survival.

The sample's time point: pretreatment peripheral blood. Worth noting for this clone: Its target is not known.

Every PCR received spiked-in synthetic TCR analog templates. Assay: immunoSEQ multiplex PCR; the TCRdb copy retains only in-frame clones and omits some. The sample holds approximately 100,000 clones; around 90% are singletons and the top ten take around 1%. This CDR3 has 21 amino acids. V was pared by 4 bases and J by 2 bases, with 26 bases of the junction left unmatched. Germline V lookup: CDR1 SGHRS, CDR2 YFSETQ. The sequencing here drew on PBMCs, taken around atezolizumab (anti-PD-L1) treatment. This clonotype was sampled from an elderly woman with urothelial cancer. V gene TRBV5-1 combines with J gene TRBJ1-1, with TRBD1 matching 7 bases. In DNA, the CDR3 is TGCGCCAGCAGCACCCAGGGGGGAAGACAGCTGACAGCTAATCGTAACACTGAAGCTTTCTTT. It encodes CASSTQGGRQLTANRNTEAFF.